Included here is one TCR beta chain sequence, with context. The antigen remains unidentified. The sample comes from a study of cytomegalovirus exposure and HLA in healthy donors. Across the study: When over 300 donors were genotyped, about 81% of them were found to fall in the Caucasian-associated ancestry cluster.

Study results and limitations: Segments of the TCR beta V type were, in most cases, productive about 90% or about 30% of the time in an earlier analysis. Later analysis demonstrated an association between a missense DCLRE1C variant and TCR beta V- and J-gene trimming.

Nominal health characterized the donors when sampled, though unrecorded immune exposures were likely. Amplification used 60 Vbeta primers and 13 Jbeta primers. Method: immunoSEQ multiplex PCR; TCRdb's copy keeps in-frame clones and lacks some. Among under 70,000 clones listed, approximately 80% were seen once. The source of this sequence is a female donor in good health and CMV-seronegative. The sequenced sample consisted of PBMCs.

CDR3 loop: CASRMSQGGNNEQFF. CDR3 bases: TGTGCCAGCAGGATGAGTCAAGGAGGTAACAATGAGCAGTTCTTC. The chain combines TRBV7-8 with TRBJ2-1; D possibly corresponds to TRBD2 (5 bases). CDR3 length: 15 residues. Germline V gives CDR1 SGHVS, CDR2 FQNEAQ. V lost 6 bases to trimming and J lost 5 bases, with 17 bases between them.